This note documents a single T cell receptor beta chain sequence. Source study methods: Amplification with reference gene primers provided the estimates of nucleated cell counts. Sequenced by immunoSEQ multiplex PCR; TCRdb stores in-frame clones only, minus some. That table supplies the V and J calls and clone size; D and trimming were determined from the DNA. Among 300,000 to 450,000 clones listed, roughly 89% were seen once. This record belongs to a study of blood T cell repertoires in COVID-19. Germline V gene sequence: CDR1 SGHKS, CDR2 YYEKEE (reference sequence). The CDR3 spans 18 residues. V dropped 0 bases and J dropped 0; count of bases not matched to a gene: 8. Patients at the Seattle site were enrolled during active infection and followed longitudinally.

The V and J genes are TRBV5-5 and TRBJ2-3; TRBD2 aligns across 9 bases. Sample: peripheral blood. This receptor was identified in a woman in her sixties or seventies with COVID-19, enrolled during active disease. The CDR3 reads CASSLESGGTFSTDTQYF. CDR3 nucleotides: TGTGCCAGCAGCTTGGAGAGCGGGGGGACCTTTAGCACAGATACGCAGTATTTT.